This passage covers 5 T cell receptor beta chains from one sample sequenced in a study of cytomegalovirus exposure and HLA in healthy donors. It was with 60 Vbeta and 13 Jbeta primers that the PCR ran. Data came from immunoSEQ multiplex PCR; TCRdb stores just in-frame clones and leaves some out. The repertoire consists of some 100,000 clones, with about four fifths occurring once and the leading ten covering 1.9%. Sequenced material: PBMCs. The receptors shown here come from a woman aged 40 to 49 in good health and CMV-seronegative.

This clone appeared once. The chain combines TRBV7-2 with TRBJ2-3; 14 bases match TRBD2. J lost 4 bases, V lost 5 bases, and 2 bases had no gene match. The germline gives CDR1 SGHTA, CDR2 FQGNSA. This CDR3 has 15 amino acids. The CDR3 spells CASSKTSGGADTQYF. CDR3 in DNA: TGTGCCAGCAGCAAGACTAGCGGGGGGGCAGATACGCAGTATTTT. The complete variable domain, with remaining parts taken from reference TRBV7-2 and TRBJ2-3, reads GAGVSQSPSNKVTEKGKDVELRCDPISGHTALYWYRQSLGQGLEFLIYFQGNSAPDKSGLPSDRFSAERTGGSVSTLTIQRTQQEDSAVYLCASSKTSGGADTQYFGPGTRLTVL.

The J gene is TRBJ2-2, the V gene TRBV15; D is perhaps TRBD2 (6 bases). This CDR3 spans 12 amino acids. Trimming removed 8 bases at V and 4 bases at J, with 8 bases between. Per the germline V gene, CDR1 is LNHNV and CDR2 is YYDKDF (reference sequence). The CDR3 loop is CATAGGTGELFF. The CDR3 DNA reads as TGTGCCACCGCCGGGGGCACCGGGGAGCTGTTTTTT. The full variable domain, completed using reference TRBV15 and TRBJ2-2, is DAMVIQNPRYQVTQFGKPVTLSCSQTLNHNVMYWYQQKSSQAPKLLFHYYDKDFNNEADTPDNFQSRRPNTSFCFLDIRSPGLGDTAMYLCATAGGTGELFFGEGSRLTVL.

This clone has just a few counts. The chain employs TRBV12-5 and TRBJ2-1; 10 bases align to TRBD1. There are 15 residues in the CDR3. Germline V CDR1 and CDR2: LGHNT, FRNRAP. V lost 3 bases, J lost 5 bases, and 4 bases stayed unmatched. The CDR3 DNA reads TGTGCTAGTGGTTTCCCCGGGACAGGGGACAATGAGCAGTTCTTC. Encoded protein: CASGFPGTGDNEQFF.

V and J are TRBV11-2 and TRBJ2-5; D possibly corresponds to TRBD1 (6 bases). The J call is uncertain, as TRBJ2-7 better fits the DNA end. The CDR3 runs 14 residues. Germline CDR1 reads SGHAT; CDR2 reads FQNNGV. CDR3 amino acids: CASSPAWGPDEQYF. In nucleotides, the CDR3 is TGTGCCAGCAGCCCAGCATGGGGGCCCGACGAGCAGTACTTC.

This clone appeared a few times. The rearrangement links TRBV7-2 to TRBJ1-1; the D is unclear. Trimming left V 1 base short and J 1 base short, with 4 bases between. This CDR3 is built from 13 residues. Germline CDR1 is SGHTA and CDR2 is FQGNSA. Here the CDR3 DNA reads TGTGCCAGCAGCTTAGATCAGAACACTGAAGCTTTCTTT. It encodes CASSLDQNTEAFF.